This T cell receptor (beta chain) was documented in a study of shared clonotypes between healthy human individuals. Germline-derived CDR1 and CDR2 are MRHNA and SNTAGT. The CDR3 runs to 14 residues. Unmatched junction bases numbered 8, after V lost 4 bases and J lost 8 bases. Running of the assay took place at deep level. Repertoires were generated with immunoSEQ multiplex PCR, while TCRdb's copy carries only in-frame clones and drops some. The data contain around 1,900,000 clones, around 93% of them singletons. CD8 cells classed as naive were CD45RO-negative and positively selected for CCR7, excluding terminally differentiated effector memory CD45RA+ cells.

The J gene is TRBJ2-1, the V gene TRBV6-4, with 7 nucleotides matching TRBD2. The sequenced sample consisted of naive CD8+ T cells from PBMCs. This TCR was sampled from a man younger than 35 in good health. Some clones in this sample may be carry-over from other donors' samples. The CDR3 bases are TGTGCCAGCAGTGTCGGGAGGCACGAGGATGAGCAGTTCTTC. Its protein product is CASSVGRHEDEQFF.